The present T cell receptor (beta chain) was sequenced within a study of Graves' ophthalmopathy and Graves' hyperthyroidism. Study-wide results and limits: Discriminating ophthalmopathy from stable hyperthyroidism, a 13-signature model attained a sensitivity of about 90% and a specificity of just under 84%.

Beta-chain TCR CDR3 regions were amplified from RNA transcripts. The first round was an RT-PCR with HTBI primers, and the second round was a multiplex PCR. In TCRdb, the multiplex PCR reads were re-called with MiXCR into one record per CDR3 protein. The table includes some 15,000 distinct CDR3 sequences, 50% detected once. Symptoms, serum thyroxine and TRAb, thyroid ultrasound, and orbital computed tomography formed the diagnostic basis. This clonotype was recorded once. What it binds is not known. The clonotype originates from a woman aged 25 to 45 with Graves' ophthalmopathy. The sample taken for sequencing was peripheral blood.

CDR3 amino acids: CATSELPGEWQYV. The CDR3 nucleotides are TGTGCCACCAGTGAATTGCCGGGGGAGTGGCAGTACGTC. This chain joins TRBV24-1 and TRBJ2-7, with a weak D call TRBD2 (6 bases). The CDR3 is 13 residues long. The V end lost 4 bases, the J end lost 9 bases, and 15 bases lay between the germline ends. Germline V gives CDR1 KGHDR, CDR2 SFDVKD.